This T cell receptor (beta chain) originates from a study of blood T cell repertoires in COVID-19. The overall study: The United States, Italy and Spain were the sources of the acute and convalescent COVID-19 samples. Sample material is recorded as cDNA or gDNA derived from T cells, B-cell-depleted T cells, or PBMCs.

As originally analysed: Reference gene primers were amplified, and this amplification served to estimate nucleated cell counts. The repertoire was sequenced with immunoSEQ multiplex PCR; TCRdb's copy has only in-frame clones and lacks some. Clonal size and the V and J genes are those of that table, whereas D and trimming came from the DNA. The sample has some 85,000 clones, around 80% seen once; the top ten hold approximately 51%. Trimming at V came to 5 bases and at J to 3 bases, leaving 1 base not matched to a gene. Germline CDR1 reads SGDLS; CDR2 reads YYNGEE. This CDR3 region has 13 residues. The material sequenced was peripheral blood. V and J are TRBV9 and TRBJ2-7; 11 nucleotides line up with TRBD1. This clonotype was obtained from a human donor in a cohort sampled during active COVID-19. In DNA, the CDR3 is TGTGCCAGCAGTGGGACAGGGGGCTACGAGCAGTACTTC. Translation: CASSGTGGYEQYF.